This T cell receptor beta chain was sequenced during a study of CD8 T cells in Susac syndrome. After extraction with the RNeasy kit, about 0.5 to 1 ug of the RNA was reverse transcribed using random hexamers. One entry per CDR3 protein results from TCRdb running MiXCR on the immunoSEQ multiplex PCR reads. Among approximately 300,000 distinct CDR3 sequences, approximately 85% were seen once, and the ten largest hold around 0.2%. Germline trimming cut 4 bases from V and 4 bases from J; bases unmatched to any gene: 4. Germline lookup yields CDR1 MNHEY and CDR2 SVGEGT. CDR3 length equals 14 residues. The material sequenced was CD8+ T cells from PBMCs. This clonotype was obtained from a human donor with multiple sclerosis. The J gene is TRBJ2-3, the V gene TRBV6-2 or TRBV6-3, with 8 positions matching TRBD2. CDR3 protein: CASSFSGGADTQYF. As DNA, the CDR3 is TGTGCCAGCAGTTTCTCGGGGGGGGCAGATACGCAGTATTTT.